Listed here are 14 T cell receptor beta chains from one sample, sequenced in a study of PD-L1 blockade in urothelial cancer. Profiled with immunoSEQ multiplex PCR; TCRdb holds only in-frame clones, not every one. The sample contains about 87,000 clones, around 84% of which appear only once. Time point meaning: pretreatment peripheral blood. The sample was PBMCs, taken around atezolizumab (anti-PD-L1) treatment. Source of these receptors: a man aged 60 to 69 with urothelial cancer.

CDR3 in DNA: TGTGCCAGTAGTTTTAAACAGGGGCAAGCCTATAATTCACCCCTCCACTTT. It encodes CASSFKQGQAYNSPLHF. This rearrangement joins TRBV19 to TRBJ1-6; 7 bases are a match to TRBD1. V lost 5 bases and J lost 2; bases outside the gene matches: 9. Germline V gene data show CDR1 as LNHDA and CDR2 as SQIVND (reference sequence). The CDR3 loop spans 17 amino acids.

The J gene is TRBJ1-4, the V gene TRBV28, with a tentative D call TRBD1 (5 bases). Per germline, CDR1 MDHEN and CDR2 SYDVKM. Deletions cut 5 bases from V and 3 bases from J, with 16 bases between. This CDR3 region has 16 residues. The CDR3 bases are TGTGCCAGCAGTCTGGCGGGGGGATCGGCTAATGAAAAACTGTTTTTT. Translating gives CASSLAGGSANEKLFF.

The chain recombines TRBV21-1 with TRBJ1-6; the table's D gene call, TRBD1, was not cross checked with the DNA. TRBV21-1 is an annotated pseudogene. The CDR3 loop spans 21 amino acids. CDR3 in DNA: TGTGCCAGCAGCAGGGAAAACTACAGGGGTAGCTATAGCTCCTATAATTCACCCCTCCACTTT. This translates into CASSRENYRGSYSSYNSPLHF.

The chain uses TRBV19 and TRBJ2-7; a possible D gene is TRBD1 (6 bases). Trimming took 2 bases from V and 3 from J, leaving 14 bases between them. The length of the CDR3 is 15 residues. Germline V CDR1 and CDR2: LNHDA, SQIVND (reference sequence). The CDR3 region has the DNA TGTGCCAGTAGTATAAATAAAGGGACATTCTACGAGCAGTACTTC. This gives the protein CASSINKGTFYEQYF.

The V gene is TRBV6-1, the J gene TRBJ2-3, with D possibly matching TRBD2 (6 bases). V was clipped by 6 bases and J by 1 base, with 14 bases between them. There are 15 residues in the CDR3. Per germline, CDR1 MNHNS and CDR2 SASEGT. CDR3 sequence: CASRPGGSGTDTQYF. The CDR3 DNA reads as TGTGCCAGCAGACCAGGAGGGTCGGGCACAGATACGCAGTATTTT.

The rearrangement joins TRBV27 to TRBJ1-5, with unresolved D. V dropped 4 bases and J dropped 7 bases, with 23 bases sitting between them. The germline V gene encodes CDR1 MNHEY and CDR2 SMNVEV (reference sequence). CDR3 length: 17 amino acids. CDR3 amino acids: CASSSTPRLAGLQPQHF. As DNA, the CDR3 is TGTGCCAGCAGTTCCACTCCGCGTCTAGCGGGCTTACAGCCCCAGCATTTT.

The gene calls are TRBV5-4 and TRBJ1-1; D not resolved. This CDR3 contains 15 residues. Germline values: CDR1 SGHNT, CDR2 YYREEE (reference sequence). Trimming shortened V by 4 bases and J by 1 base, and 14 bases separated the two germline ends. The CDR3 loop reads CASSHRREPNTEAFF. The CDR3 DNA sequence: TGTGCCAGCAGCCACCGGAGGGAGCCGAACACTGAAGCTTTCTTT.

This clone was picked up one time. The V gene is TRBV11-2, the J gene TRBJ2-7, with TRBD2 identical over 10 bases. Germline CDR1 reads SGHAT; CDR2 reads FQNNGV. The CDR3 has 13 amino acids. The CDR3 loop is CATQRGGFYEQYF. CDR3 nucleotide sequence: TGTGCTACACAGCGGGGGGGCTTCTACGAGCAGTACTTC.

The chain employs TRBV2 and TRBJ2-3, with D possibly being TRBD1 (6 bases). CDR1 and CDR2 from the germline V gene are SNHLY and FYNNEI. Trimming removed 10 bases from V and 2 bases from J, with 25 bases in between. The CDR3 runs to 17 residues. CDR3 coding DNA: TGTGCCACCTCCACTCCGGGACAATTAATGATCACAGATACGCAGTATTTT. It is translated as CATSTPGQLMITDTQYF.

The V gene is TRBV19, the J gene TRBJ2-4; a possible D gene is TRBD2 (6 bases). Germline V gene sequence: CDR1 LNHDA, CDR2 SQIVND (reference sequence). CDR3 length: 15 residues. V lost 5 bases to trimming and J lost 9 bases, with 20 bases between them. CDR3 in DNA: TGTGCCAGTAGTCCCCAAGGTAGCGGAGGGGCCATTCAGTACTTC. This sequence encodes CASSPQGSGGAIQYF.

The rearrangement joins TRBV5-5 to TRBJ1-3; 9 bases agree with TRBD1. The trim removed 4 bases at V and 5 bases at J, leaving 10 bases unmatched. The CDR3 loop spans 16 amino acids. From germline, CDR1 is SGHKS and CDR2 YYEKEE (reference sequence). The CDR3 loop is CASSTGQGSSRNTIYF. The CDR3 nucleotides read TGTGCCAGCAGCACCGGACAGGGGAGTTCCCGAAACACCATATATTTT. The variable domain in full, with the rest retrieved from reference TRBV5-5 and TRBJ1-3, is DAGVTQSPTHLIKTRGQQVTLRCSPISGHKSVSWYQQVLGQGPQFIFQYYEKEERGRGNFPDRFSARQFPNYSSELNVNALLLGDSALYLCASSTGQGSSRNTIYFGEGSWLTVV.

The genes are TRBV18 and TRBJ1-3; TRBD1 might be the D (5 bases). Trimming cost V 6 bases and J 1 base, with 13 bases left between them. CDR1 KGHSH and CDR2 LQKENI come from the germline V gene. The CDR3 extends over 15 amino acids. CDR3 nucleotides: TGTGCCAGCTCGGAAAATACAGGATCTGGAAACACCATATATTTT. This gives the protein CASSENTGSGNTIYF.

The V and J genes are TRBV7-2 and TRBJ2-7; 7 bases fit TRBD1. The J segment lost 6 bases and the V segment lost 5 bases, leaving 13 bases of the junction unmatched. Germline V lookup: CDR1 SGHTA, CDR2 FQGNSA. The CDR3 spans 15 residues. As DNA, the CDR3 is TGTGCCAGCAGCCTAGGGGGCGTAAGAACGGGCGAGCAGTACTTC. It yields the protein CASSLGGVRTGEQYF.

This clone has just a few counts. The chain combines TRBV7-9 with TRBJ2-7; weak D call: TRBD1 (6 bases). Trimming stripped 5 bases from V and 0 bases from J, with 17 bases between. The CDR3 is 16 amino acids. Per the germline V gene, CDR1 is SEHNR and CDR2 is FQNEAQ (reference sequence). Here the CDR3 DNA reads TGTGCCAGCAGCCCACTGGGGGCGGGCCCCTCCTACGAGCAGTACTTC. The encoded protein is CASSPLGAGPSYEQYF.